The 26 T cell receptor beta chains reported below all come from one sample, sequenced in a study of cytomegalovirus exposure and HLA in healthy donors. PCR primers comprised 60 Vbeta and 13 Jbeta primers. The data were produced by immunoSEQ multiplex PCR, yet TCRdb's version contains in-frame clones alone and is incomplete. The sample has roughly 100,000 clones, around 77% seen once. Sample: PBMCs. Receptors originate from a middle-aged woman in good health and CMV-seropositive.

V and J are TRBV6-6 and TRBJ2-3; D gene ambiguous. The CDR3 is 13 amino acids. V was shortened by 7 bases and J by 1 base, with 9 bases between the two germline ends. The V gene's germline CDR1 is MNHNY and CDR2 SVGAGI (reference sequence). CDR3 amino acids: CASIRAGTDTQYF. CDR3 coding DNA: TGTGCCAGCATCCGCGCGGGCACAGATACGCAGTATTTT.

This clone occurred a few times. V gene TRBV2 combines with J gene TRBJ2-1, with D tentatively TRBD1 (5 bases). Deletions cut 4 bases from V and 1 base from J, with 11 bases between. In germline, CDR1 is SNHLY, CDR2 FYNNEI. The CDR3 runs to 15 residues. The CDR3 loop is CASSGQKASYNEQFF. The CDR3 DNA follows: TGTGCCAGCAGTGGACAGAAAGCTTCCTACAATGAGCAGTTCTTC. Complete variable domain (other parts from reference TRBV2 and TRBJ2-1): EPEVTQTPSHQVTQMGQEVILRCVPISNHLYFYWYRQILGQKVEFLVSFYNNEISEKSEIFDDQFSVERPDGSNFTLKIRSTKLEDSAMYFCASSGQKASYNEQFFGPGTRLTVL.

The rearrangement joins TRBV10-3 to TRBJ2-7, with D tentatively TRBD1 (8 bases). Per the germline V gene, CDR1 is ENHRY and CDR2 is SYGVKD. Deletions cut 2 bases from V and 7 bases from J, with 15 bases between. This CDR3 spans 14 amino acids. The DNA for the CDR3 is TGTGCCATCAGTGAGGACAGGGGAGGGGGGGAGCAGTACTTC. This sequence encodes CAISEDRGGGEQYF.

The CDR3 is CASSLRQGHQPQHF. CDR3 nucleotides: TGTGCCAGCAGCTTGAGACAGGGTCATCAGCCCCAGCATTTT. The V gene is TRBV5-6, the J gene TRBJ1-5; 7 positions agree with TRBD1. Germline assignment: CDR1 SGHDT and CDR2 YYEEEE. Losses at the gene ends were 1 base for V and 5 bases for J; bases not matched to a gene: 3. The CDR3 runs to 14 residues.

CDR3 nucleotides: TGTGCCAGCAGCGTAGACAGGGGGTTCCAAGAGACCCAGTACTTC. It encodes CASSVDRGFQETQYF. This chain links TRBV9 with TRBJ2-5; 8 bases are a match to TRBD1. Unmatched junction bases numbered 2, after V lost 0 bases and J lost 1 base. The CDR3 is 15 amino acids. Germline-derived CDR1 and CDR2 are SGDLS and YYNGEE.

V gene TRBV7-8 combines with J gene TRBJ2-1, with D unclear. Trimming took off 4 bases at V and 8 bases at J, with 18 bases between the two ends. This CDR3 spans 15 amino acids. From germline, CDR1 is SGHVS and CDR2 FQNEAQ. The CDR3 region is CASSSLDFARDEQFF. CDR3 coding DNA: TGTGCCAGCAGCTCTTTAGATTTCGCTCGGGATGAGCAGTTCTTC.

The rearrangement joins TRBV6-1 to TRBJ2-1; D is perhaps TRBD2 (5 bases). Germline-derived CDR1 and CDR2 are MNHNS and SASEGT. V shed 4 bases and J shed 4 bases, with 17 bases lying between them. There are 16 residues in the CDR3. The CDR3: CASSGFPGSRYNEQFF. The DNA for the CDR3 is TGTGCCAGCAGTGGTTTTCCGGGATCCCGATACAATGAGCAGTTCTTC.

The genes are TRBV9 and TRBJ2-3; 8 bases fit TRBD2. V trimming: 3 bases; J trimming: 10 bases; junction bases outside the gene matches: 16. Germline V gives CDR1 SGDLS, CDR2 YYNGEE. The CDR3 is made up of 16 amino acids. CDR3 nucleotide sequence: TGTGCCAGCAGCGACCGAGGAGCGGGGGACCGCGGGTCGCAGTATTTT. It yields the protein CASSDRGAGDRGSQYF.

V usage is TRBV4-3 and J usage is TRBJ2-5; 8 bases line up with TRBD2. The J call may be wrong; the DNA end is better matched by TRBJ2-7. The CDR3 covers 14 residues. CDR1 and CDR2 from the germline V gene are LGHNA and YSLEER. The CDR3 loop is CASSRSLAGNEQYF. For the CDR3, the DNA is TGCGCCAGCAGCCGATCATTAGCGGGGAACGAGCAGTACTTC.

This clone was observed a handful of times. The chain has TRBV6-4 and TRBJ1-6, with 8 bases lining up with TRBD1. CDR1 and CDR2 from the germline V gene are MRHNA and SNTAGT. The CDR3 runs to 19 residues. CDR3 loop: CRRGQAVISDSPYNSPLHF. CDR3 nucleotides: TGTCGTAGGGGACAGGCGGTTATTTCGGACAGCCCTTATAATTCACCCCTCCACTTT.

The chain recombines TRBV13 with TRBJ1-2; weak D call: TRBD1 (5 bases). There are 13 residues in the CDR3. CDR1 is PRHDT, CDR2 FYEKMQ, per germline (reference sequence). The V end lost 5 bases, the J end lost 4 bases, and 11 bases lay between the germline ends. The CDR3 DNA follows: TGTGCCAGCAGCCGAGACAGAGCCTATGGCTACACCTTC. This translates into CASSRDRAYGYTF.

This clone was counted a single time. CDR3 DNA: TGTGCCAGCAGCTTAGGCAGTTATGGCTACACCTTC. Its protein is CASSLGSYGYTF. V is TRBV11-3 and J is TRBJ1-2, with D hard to call. The germline CDR1 and CDR2 sequences are SGHNT and YENEEA. The V gene lost 1 base and the J gene lost 5 bases, with 5 bases spanning the gap. The CDR3 has 12 residues.

The rearrangement uses TRBV5-6 and TRBJ2-2; D is unclear. CDR3 length: 16 residues. V shed 1 base and J shed 0 bases, with 10 bases lying between them. Looked up from germline, CDR1 is SGHDT and CDR2 is YYEEEE. The CDR3: CASSLTPRTNTGELFF. In nucleotides, the CDR3 is TGTGCCAGCAGCTTGACACCTCGAACGAACACCGGGGAGCTGTTTTTT.

The rearrangement uses TRBV4-3 and TRBJ1-2; 7 bases line up with TRBD1. After removal of 1 base from V and 5 bases from J, the junction contained 4 bases not matched to a gene. Per the germline V gene, CDR1 is LGHNA and CDR2 is YSLEER. The CDR3 is 14 residues long. The CDR3 spells CASSQVTGPYGYTF. DNA for the CDR3: TGCGCCAGCAGCCAAGTGACAGGGCCTTATGGCTACACCTTC.

The rearrangement links TRBV11-2 to TRBJ1-1, with D possibly matching TRBD1 (5 bases). Germline lookup yields CDR1 SGHAT and CDR2 FQNNGV. The germline V and J ends were trimmed by 0 bases and 0 bases, with 11 bases remaining between them. The CDR3 loop spans 16 amino acids. The CDR3 DNA is TGTGCCAGCAGCTTAGAGCGGGGGACCATGAACACTGAAGCTTTCTTT. This codes for CASSLERGTMNTEAFF. Variable domain in full (rest from reference TRBV11-2 and TRBJ1-1): EAGVAQSPRYKIIEKRQSVAFWCNPISGHATLYWYQQILGQGPKLLIQFQNNGVVDDSQLPKDRFSAERLKGVDSTLKIQPAKLEDSAVYLCASSLERGTMNTEAFFGQGTRLTVV.

The rearrangement joins TRBV28 to TRBJ1-1, with TRBD1 as a possible D gene (5 bases). The CDR3 length is 17 residues. Trimming pared 7 bases from V and 5 bases from J, leaving 26 bases between. Per the germline V gene, CDR1 is MDHEN and CDR2 is SYDVKM. The CDR3 sequence: CASIPKARDIGRTEAFF. The DNA for the CDR3 is TGTGCCAGCATCCCAAAGGCCAGGGATATAGGGAGGACTGAAGCTTTCTTT.

The chain recombines TRBV5-6 with TRBJ1-1, with 8 bases lining up with TRBD1. The CDR3 is 15 amino acids. CDR1 SGHDT and CDR2 YYEEEE come from the germline V gene. V lost 6 bases, J lost 3 bases, and 10 bases stayed unmatched. The CDR3, as DNA: TGTGCCAGCATTAACAGGGGGTTCTTAGACACTGAAGCTTTCTTT. Translated: CASINRGFLDTEAFF.

CDR3 in amino acids: CASSLGTSGGGNNEQFF. The CDR3 DNA reads TGTGCCAGCAGTCTCGGGACTAGCGGGGGGGGTAACAATGAGCAGTTCTTC. The chain recombines TRBV2 with TRBJ2-1; 16 bases line up with TRBD2. The junction had 6 bases not matched to a gene; V was cut back by 5 bases and J by 5 bases. This CDR3 has 17 amino acids. CDR1 is SNHLY and CDR2 is FYNNEI in the germline V gene.

The chain recombines TRBV9 with TRBJ2-7, with D possibly being TRBD1 (5 bases). This CDR3 is 14 amino acids long. V was shortened by 0 bases and J by 3 bases, with 10 bases between the two germline ends. Germline lookup yields CDR1 SGDLS and CDR2 YYNGEE. In DNA, the CDR3 is TGTGCCAGCAGCGTAGGTAGGGGCCGCTACGAGCAGTACTTC. Translating gives CASSVGRGRYEQYF.

Comment on this clone: The junction does not match germline at one end; this may be a read error. The CDR3 protein is CSSSFGDNFGYEQYF. As DNA, the CDR3 is TGTTCCAGCAGCTTTGGGGACAATTTTGGGTACGAGCAGTACTTC. The chain is built from TRBV7-9 and TRBJ2-7; tentative D call: TRBD1 (6 bases). This CDR3 has 15 residues. Germline lookup yields CDR1 SEHNR and CDR2 FQNEAQ (reference sequence).

The chain combines TRBV9 with TRBJ2-7; TRBD2 aligns across 11 bases. CDR3 length: 16 amino acids. J was trimmed by 2 bases and V by 0 bases; bases with no gene match: 4. Germline loops: CDR1 SGDLS, CDR2 YYNGEE. The CDR3 here is CASSVDPGLAAYEQYF. DNA of the CDR3: TGTGCCAGCAGCGTAGATCCGGGACTAGCGGCCTACGAGCAGTACTTC. The full variable domain, its missing parts supplied by reference TRBV9 and TRBJ2-7, is DSGVTQTPKHLITATGQRVTLRCSPRSGDLSVYWYQQSLDQGLQFLIQYYNGEERAKGNILERFSAQQFPDLHSELNLSSLELGDSALYFCASSVDPGLAAYEQYFGPGTRLTVT.

The V and J genes are TRBV4-2 and TRBJ2-7; the D gene is possibly TRBD1 (5 bases). Germline values: CDR1 LGHNA, CDR2 YNFKEQ. V was cut by 0 bases and J by 3 bases, with 9 bases left in between. The CDR3 contains 14 residues. The CDR3 spells CASSQDRVGYEQYF. CDR3 nucleotide sequence: TGTGCCAGCAGCCAAGACAGGGTAGGCTACGAGCAGTACTTC.

This rearrangement joins TRBV11-2 to TRBJ2-7; D perhaps matches TRBD1 (6 bases). Germline values: CDR1 SGHAT, CDR2 FQNNGV. The germline V and J ends were trimmed by 4 bases and 6 bases, with 13 bases remaining between them. This CDR3 is 13 amino acids long. CDR3 residues: CASSSTTGIEQYF. The CDR3 nucleotides read TGTGCCAGCAGCTCAACTACAGGGATCGAGCAGTACTTC.

This clone was recorded once. J is TRBJ2-1 and V is TRBV14, with D possibly being TRBD2 (5 bases). V dropped 5 bases and J dropped 5 bases, with 16 bases sitting between them. CDR3 length: 15 residues. Germline CDR1 is SGHDN and CDR2 is FVKESK. The CDR3 is CASSWRPGYDNEQFF. For the CDR3, the DNA is TGTGCCAGCAGCTGGCGTCCGGGGTACGACAATGAGCAGTTCTTC.

This clone occurred a few times. The chain carries TRBV7-9 and TRBJ1-4; TRBD1 matches 7 bases. Germline CDR1 and CDR2: SEHNR and FQNEAQ (reference sequence). CDR3 length: 15 residues. J gave up 8 bases and V 6 bases, and 12 bases lay outside the gene matches. The CDR3 DNA follows: TGTGCCAGCAGTAGCCACAGGGGTGGAGCGGAAAAACTGTTTTTT. Amino acids: CASSSHRGGAEKLFF.

The CDR3 nucleotides are TGTGCCAGCAGTTTAAGATCGACAGTGCAGCCCCAGCATTTT. Encoded protein: CASSLRSTVQPQHF. The chain uses TRBV27 and TRBJ1-5; D is possibly TRBD1 (5 bases). V was pared by 2 bases and J by 7 bases, with 12 bases between. The length of the CDR3 is 14 residues. Germline loops: CDR1 MNHEY, CDR2 SMNVEV (reference sequence).